The 27 T cell receptor beta chains below all came from one sample that was sequenced in a study of T cell clonotyping in hematopoietic cell transplantation. Only in-frame clones appear in the TCRdb table, and some are missing; sequencing was by immunoSEQ multiplex PCR. The sample includes approximately 1,000 clones, approximately 92% of them seen just once. The sequencing used PBMCs, collected 180 days after allogeneic stem cell transplant. The receptors originated from a male patient in his fifties who had an allogeneic stem cell transplant from a related donor, so T cells may come from the graft donor. Some clones in this sample may be carry-over from other donors' samples.

The V gene is TRBV29-1, the J gene TRBJ2-7, with TRBD2 matching 8 bases. V shed 7 bases and J 7 bases; nucleotides not matched to a gene: 12. There are 13 residues in the CDR3. Germline lookup yields CDR1 SQVTM and CDR2 ANQGSEA. DNA of the CDR3: TGCAGCGACCAGCGGGGGCCGAGGAAAGAGCAGTACTTC. Translating gives CSDQRGPRKEQYF.

J is TRBJ1-2 and V is TRBV7-2; D is uncertain. Deletions cut 3 bases from V and 2 bases from J, with 13 bases between. CDR1 SGHTA and CDR2 FQGNSA come from the germline V gene. This CDR3 contains 15 residues. CDR3 amino acids: CASSFEGRPNYGYTF. For the CDR3, the DNA is TGTGCCAGCAGCTTTGAAGGACGGCCCAACTATGGCTACACCTTC.

V and J are TRBV6-1 and TRBJ1-5; tentative D call: TRBD1 (6 bases). CDR1 and CDR2 (germline): MNHNS, SASEGT. V lost 5 bases, J lost 0 bases, and 11 bases lay in between. The CDR3 has 15 residues. CDR3 sequence reads: CASSTGTISNQPQHF. Here the CDR3 DNA reads TGTGCCAGCAGTACCGGGACAATTAGCAATCAGCCCCAGCATTTT.

V gene TRBV5-1 combines with J gene TRBJ1-1; D might be TRBD1 (6 bases). Trimming cost V 0 bases and J 0 bases, with 12 bases left between them. Germline CDR1 is SGHRS and CDR2 is YFSETQ. The CDR3 spans 16 residues. CDR3 sequence (DNA): TGCGCCAGCAGCTTGGGACTTGACAGGATGAACACTGAAGCTTTCTTT. Its protein is CASSLGLDRMNTEAFF.

The chain employs TRBV6-1 and TRBJ2-3; unclear D gene. CDR1 and CDR2 (germline): MNHNS, SASEGT. This CDR3 has 15 residues. Trimming pared 6 bases from V and 3 bases from J, leaving 16 bases between. CDR3 nucleotides: TGTGCCAGCAGCCAATCCCGGTTAGGGACAGATACGCAGTATTTT. Amino acid sequence: CASSQSRLGTDTQYF.

The chain combines TRBV6-6 with TRBJ2-5; 9 bases fit TRBD2. CDR1 and CDR2 (germline): MNHNY, SVGAGI (reference sequence). The CDR3 is 16 amino acids. Trimming removed 3 bases from V and 7 bases from J; junction bases left unmatched: 12. CDR3 sequence reads: CASSYPPTSGRVTQYF. The DNA of the CDR3 is TGTGCCAGCAGTTATCCCCCGACTAGCGGTAGGGTGACCCAGTACTTC.

V and J are TRBV5-1 and TRBJ2-1; no reliable D call. The CDR3 runs to 16 residues. The V and J ends lost 1 base and 0 bases respectively, with 11 bases between them. Germline values: CDR1 SGHRS, CDR2 YFSETQ. CDR3 protein: CASSLNEQSSYNEQFF. CDR3 bases: TGCGCCAGCAGCTTGAACGAGCAGAGCTCCTACAATGAGCAGTTCTTC.

This clone has just one count. The chain has TRBV27 and TRBJ2-7; TRBD1 is a possible D gene (5 bases). CDR1 is MNHEY, CDR2 SMNVEV, per germline (reference sequence). V lost 0 bases to trimming and J lost 0 bases, with 6 bases between them. This CDR3 comprises 14 residues. The chain's CDR3 is CASSLSGVSYEQYF. The CDR3, as DNA: TGTGCCAGCAGTTTATCAGGGGTCTCCTACGAGCAGTACTTC.

The chain is built from TRBV27 and TRBJ2-7, with 7 bases that match TRBD1. This CDR3 contains 14 residues. In germline, CDR1 is MNHEY, CDR2 SMNVEV (reference sequence). The ends lost 5 bases at V and 3 bases at J; junction bases unmatched: 7. CDR3 protein: CASSNGQALYEQYF. Written as DNA, the CDR3 is TGTGCCAGCAGTAACGGACAGGCACTCTACGAGCAGTACTTC.

This clone turned up a few times. V and J are TRBV9 and TRBJ2-2; the D is unclear. V gave up 4 bases and J gave up 5 bases, with 15 bases separating them. Germline loops: CDR1 SGDLS, CDR2 YYNGEE. The CDR3 is 15 amino acids. CDR3 amino acids: CASSLKGWGTGELFF. The DNA for the CDR3 is TGTGCCAGCAGCTTGAAGGGTTGGGGAACCGGGGAGCTGTTTTTT.

The J gene is TRBJ1-4, the V gene TRBV5-6; no clear D gene. V was trimmed by 2 bases and J by 4 bases, leaving 12 bases between them. Germline V lookup: CDR1 SGHDT, CDR2 YYEEEE. The CDR3 covers 15 residues. CDR3 protein: CASSFKGRLNEKLFF. The DNA for the CDR3 is TGTGCCAGCAGCTTTAAAGGACGCCTTAATGAAAAACTGTTTTTT.

Notes on this clone: Germline and junction disagree at one end, which may indicate a read error. This sequence joins TRBV2 and TRBJ2-7, with D unclear. Germline assignment: CDR1 SNHLY and CDR2 FYNNEI. The CDR3 extends over 12 amino acids. The CDR3 DNA sequence: TGTGCCAGCAGGGAAGACATTCCAGGACGGTACTTC. Its protein product is CASREDIPGRYF.

The rearrangement links TRBV25-1 to TRBJ2-7, with D maybe TRBD1 (5 bases). Looked up from germline, CDR1 is MGHDK and CDR2 is SYGVNS. The V end lost 6 bases, the J end lost 1 base, and 10 bases lay between the germline ends. The CDR3 extends over 13 amino acids. The CDR3 loop is CASSPTVSYEQYF. The CDR3 bases are TGTGCCAGCAGCCCGACAGTTTCCTACGAGCAGTACTTC.

This clone was observed once. This chain links TRBV28 with TRBJ2-2; the D is unclear. Trimming stripped 10 bases from V and 4 bases from J, with 19 bases between. The CDR3 runs 15 residues. Germline V gene lookup returns CDR1 MDHEN and CDR2 SYDVKM. The CDR3, as DNA: TGTGCCACCCTGACCGTAAGGACGGCCACCGGGGAGCTGTTTTTT. The encoded protein is CATLTVRTATGELFF.

The chain recombines TRBV28 with TRBJ1-2, with a possible D match to TRBD1 (5 bases). Trimming removed 1 base at V and 2 bases at J, with 14 bases between. CDR3 size: 16 residues. Per germline, CDR1 MDHEN and CDR2 SYDVKM. CDR3 bases: TGTGCCAGCAGTTTATCCCCGGGACTGGGAAACTATGGCTACACCTTC. Translating it yields CASSLSPGLGNYGYTF.

The V gene is TRBV9, the J gene TRBJ1-6, with 10 bases aligning to TRBD1. V shed 4 bases and J 2 bases; nucleotides not matched to a gene: 6. The CDR3 sequence is 17 residues long. Germline V lookup: CDR1 SGDLS, CDR2 YYNGEE. The CDR3 coding sequence is TGTGCCAGCAGCCGCGCCGGGACAGGGGCCTATAATTCACCCCTCCACTTT. As protein: CASSRAGTGAYNSPLHF.

The V and J genes are TRBV6-5 and TRBJ2-7; D gene ambiguous. Germline V gene lookup returns CDR1 MNHEY and CDR2 SVGAGI. This CDR3 has 14 residues. Trimming removed 1 base at V and 4 bases at J, with 11 bases between. DNA for the CDR3: TGTGCCAGCAGTTACTGGGGATCCCGTTACGAGCAGTACTTC. It codes for CASSYWGSRYEQYF.

This clone was counted once. The chain has TRBV14 and TRBJ2-5; 15 nucleotides align to TRBD2. Germline trimming cut 3 bases from V and 5 bases from J; bases unmatched to any gene: 13. The CDR3 runs to 19 residues. Germline-derived CDR1 and CDR2 are SGHDN and FVKESK. In DNA, the CDR3 is TGTGCCAGCAGCCACGGAGGGACTAGCGGGGGGCCCGGATATGAGACCCAGTACTTC. Translating it yields CASSHGGTSGGPGYETQYF.

The chain carries TRBV5-1 and TRBJ2-3; D is possibly TRBD1 or TRBD2 (6 bases each). This CDR3 comprises 14 residues. Trimming left V 3 bases short and J 3 bases short, with 11 bases between. Germline loops: CDR1 SGHRS, CDR2 YFSETQ. In nucleotides, the CDR3 is TGCGCCAGCAGCTGGCAGGGGACTACAGATACGCAGTATTTT. Encoded protein: CASSWQGTTDTQYF.

CDR3 region: CSALRRSGYNEQFF. In nucleotides, the CDR3 is TGCAGCGCCCTCCGACGGTCTGGGTACAATGAGCAGTTCTTC. The chain recombines TRBV29-1 with TRBJ2-1; D unclear. Germline loops: CDR1 SQVTM, CDR2 ANQGSEA. CDR3 size: 14 residues. The V end was cut by 7 bases, the J end by 4 bases, with 17 bases between.

J is TRBJ1-1 and V is TRBV4-2; D gene unclear. The length of the CDR3 is 14 residues. Germline assignment: CDR1 LGHNA and CDR2 YNFKEQ. Between the trimmed V and J ends, which lost 0 bases and 4 bases, there was a span of 9 bases. The CDR3 region has the DNA TGTGCCAGCAGCCAAGATCGGTCGGCCACTGAAGCTTTCTTT. Translating it yields CASSQDRSATEAFF.

In DNA, the CDR3 is TGTGCCAGCAGCTTTAAGGGGGGTTTAGGCAATCAGCCCCAGCATTTT. Its protein is CASSFKGGLGNQPQHF. This sequence joins TRBV5-6 and TRBJ1-5; weak D call: TRBD1 (6 bases). In germline, CDR1 is SGHDT, CDR2 YYEEEE. V shed 2 bases and J shed 2 bases, with 14 bases lying between them. The CDR3 length is 16 residues.

V gene TRBV5-1 combines with J gene TRBJ2-7, with D uncertain. The CDR3 has 17 amino acids. V was clipped by 0 bases and J by 2 bases, with 18 bases between them. CDR1 and CDR2 from the germline V gene are SGHRS and YFSETQ. The CDR3 sequence: CASSLEGLGISAYEQYF. The CDR3, as DNA: TGCGCCAGCAGCTTGGAGGGATTGGGGATCTCCGCCTACGAGCAGTACTTC.

The rearrangement links TRBV2 to TRBJ2-2; 9 nucleotides align to TRBD2. CDR3 length: 16 amino acids. Germline assignment: CDR1 SNHLY and CDR2 FYNNEI. V was clipped by 6 bases and J by 2 bases; unmatched bases: 7. CDR3 amino acids: CASRDLAGSNTGELFF. The CDR3 coding sequence is TGTGCCAGCAGGGACCTAGCGGGGTCTAACACCGGGGAGCTGTTTTTT.

The V and J genes are TRBV5-1 and TRBJ2-3, with 9 bases identical to TRBD1. CDR1 and CDR2 (germline): SGHRS, YFSETQ. V was clipped by 4 bases and J by 3 bases; unmatched bases: 3. The CDR3 spans 14 residues. CDR3 region: CASSEGQGTDTQYF. The CDR3 nucleotides are TGCGCCAGCAGCGAGGGACAGGGTACAGATACGCAGTATTTT.

The rearrangement uses TRBV11-3 and TRBJ2-1; D ambiguous. The V and J ends lost 2 bases and 6 bases respectively, with 8 bases between them. The CDR3 is 13 amino acids. Germline values: CDR1 SGHNT, CDR2 YENEEA. In DNA, the CDR3 is TGTGCCAGCAGCTTAAGACCAACCAATGAGCAGTTCTTC. It is translated as CASSLRPTNEQFF.

The chain couples TRBV28 to TRBJ2-7; D is unclear. CDR1 and CDR2 (germline): MDHEN, SYDVKM. This CDR3 spans 14 amino acids. V was trimmed by 5 bases and J by 2 bases, leaving 13 bases between them. The CDR3 DNA sequence: TGTGCCAGCAGTCCCGGATCGGCAGCCTACGAGCAGTACTTC. Translated: CASSPGSAAYEQYF.